Listed below are T cell receptor beta chains from one sample, sequenced in a study of blood T cells in healthy people across ages. TCRdb called the 5' RACE reads again in MiXCR, with one record for every CDR3 protein. This sample yields some 1.8 million distinct CDR3 sequences, of which roughly two fifths are seen a single time; more than 20% belongs to the top ten. Source material: blood. The receptors shown here come from a human donor in good health. The CDR3 runs from the conserved cysteine through the conserved F or W. D genes are given only for firm matches. Part of the rows lack a size; the others show once, few, many or a class for expanded clones.

NA	TRBV20-1	TRBJ1-2	NA	CSARPRTEYYGYTF	TGCAGTGCTAGACCCCGGACGGAATACTATGGCTACACCTTC
NA	TRBV28	TRBJ2-6	NA	CASSKMGPGANVLTF	TGTGCCAGCAGTAAAATGGGGCCTGGGGCCAACGTCCTGACTTTC
once	TRBV29-1	TRBJ1-2	TRBD1	CSRGQGYNYGYTF	TGCAGCCGCGGACAGGGTTATAACTATGGCTACACCTTC
few	TRBV27	TRBJ2-4	NA	CASRTFIGKAKNIQYF	TGTGCCAGCAGGACTTTCATCGGAAAAGCCAAAAACATTCAGTACTTC
NA	TRBV5-6	TRBJ1-1	NA	CASSLGPHAGTEAFF	TGTGCCAGCAGCTTGGGGCCTCACGCGGGCACTGAAGCTTTCTTT
NA	TRBV11-2	TRBJ2-5	NA	CASSLRSSERETQYF	TGTGCCAGCAGCTTAAGATCCTCGGAACGGGAGACCCAGTACTTC
NA	TRBV25-1	TRBJ1-2	NA	CATYRGPVYGYTF	TGTGCCACTTACAGAGGTCCGGTGTATGGCTACACCTTC
few	TRBV7-2	TRBJ2-3	NA	CAVRGGSTDTQYF	TGTGCCGTCAGGGGGGGTAGCACAGATACGCAGTATTTT
NA	TRBV7-8	TRBJ2-5	TRBD2	CASSLTGGDGGTQYF	TGTGCCAGCAGCCTAACCGGGGGGGACGGGGGGACCCAGTACTTC
NA	TRBV29-1	TRBJ2-7	NA	CSVSQGYEQYF	TGCAGCGTTTCACAGGGATACGAGCAGTACTTC
few	TRBV5-1	TRBJ2-7	NA	CASSPSYSFSYEQYF	TGCGCCAGCAGCCCGTCATACAGCTTCTCCTACGAGCAGTACTTC
NA	TRBV20-1	TRBJ2-1	TRBD2	CSAQTSGESSYNEQFF	TGCAGTGCCCAGACTAGCGGGGAGAGCTCCTACAATGAGCAGTTCTTC
few	TRBV7-2	TRBJ2-5	TRBD1	CASSLVGTGKETQYF	TGTGCCAGCAGCTTAGTAGGGACAGGGAAGGAGACCCAGTACTTC
NA	TRBV27	TRBJ1-5	NA	CASRFGVNQPQHF	TGTGCCAGCCGTTTTGGGGTAAATCAGCCCCAGCATTTT
NA	TRBV5-1	TRBJ2-5	TRBD1	CASSFSGQGEEQYF	TGCGCCAGCAGCTTTTCGGGACAGGGGGAGGAGCAGTACTTC
NA	TRBV6-2/TRBV6-3	TRBJ2-1	NA	CASSPGRGGADNEQFF	TGTGCCAGCAGCCCGGGAAGGGGGGGAGCAGACAATGAGCAGTTCTTC